This T cell receptor (beta chain) emerged from a study of CD8+CD57+ T cells in acquired aplastic anemia. About the study: On average, sorted CD4+ and CD8+ cells gave approximately 3 ug of DNA.

Patients selected for sequencing had displayed CD8+CD57+ cell expansion by flow cytometry. The TCR beta profiling, which covered VDJ combination and CDR3 sequence, was carried out using genomic DNA as the template. Via MiXCR, TCRdb re-called the reads, giving one row per CDR3 protein. The data hold about 120,000 distinct CDR3 sequences, with roughly 55% observed a single time. The sequenced material came from sorted CD4+, CD8+, or CD8+CD57+ T cells (not recorded which) from PBMCs. The TCR originated in a human donor with aplastic anemia.

The CDR3 region has the DNA TGCGCCAGCTCCCGCGGTCCAGGGGGAACTTCCTCCTACGAGCAGTACTTC. This translates into CASSRGPGGTSSYEQYF. V gene TRBV4-1 combines with J gene TRBJ2-7; TRBD1 matches 7 bases. Looked up from germline, CDR1 is MGHRA and CDR2 is YSYEKL. With 8 bases clipped from V and 0 bases from J, the junction kept 16 bases outside the gene matches. This CDR3 is 17 amino acids long.